This passage covers 23 T cell receptor beta chains from one sample sequenced in a study of T cell changes during pregnancy in multiple sclerosis. Using immunoSEQ multiplex PCR, the repertoire was profiled, and TCRdb retains in-frame clones only, with some absent. The top ten hold 0.37% of the sample, which has about 49,000 clones, 92% seen once. Material: CD4+ T cells from peripheral blood mononuclear cells, obtained in the second trimester of pregnancy. The receptors here all came from a female donor in good health, enrolled as a control in a pregnancy study.

This CDR3 reads CASSGTDRGYGELFF. CDR3 coding DNA: TGTGCCAGTAGTGGGACGGACAGGGGATATGGGGAGCTGTTTTTT. The V call is TRBV19, the J call TRBJ2-2; 9 bases agree with TRBD1. Germline CDR1 is LNHDA and CDR2 is SQIVND (reference sequence). The CDR3 length is 15 residues. Trimming took 5 bases from V and 8 from J; bases not matched to a gene: 9.

V and J are TRBV7-9 and TRBJ1-6; 8 nucleotides line up with TRBD1. The V and J ends lost 4 bases and 4 bases, in that order; junction bases with no gene match: 6. The CDR3 loop spans 16 amino acids. From germline, CDR1 is SEHNR and CDR2 FQNEAQ (reference sequence). The DNA for the CDR3 is TGTGCCAGCAGCTCTGGACAGGGAACTTATAATTCACCCCTCCACTTT. It is translated as CASSSGQGTYNSPLHF.

This chain joins TRBV29-1 and TRBJ1-4; unclear D gene. Per germline, CDR1 SQVTM and CDR2 ANQGSEA. V was trimmed by 5 bases and J by 4 bases, leaving 8 bases between them. This CDR3 comprises 12 residues. The chain's CDR3 is CSVRLLNEKLFF. The CDR3 region has the DNA TGCAGCGTTCGTCTTCTTAATGAAAAACTGTTTTTT.

The gene calls are TRBV6-5 and TRBJ2-1, with 9 bases lining up with TRBD1. The junction had 6 bases not matched to a gene; V was cut back by 7 bases and J by 8 bases. The CDR3 totals 13 residues. From germline, CDR1 is MNHEY and CDR2 SVGAGI. The CDR3 DNA reads TGTGCCAGCAACAGGGGGCCGGTCCATGAGCAGTTCTTC. Translation gives CASNRGPVHEQFF.

V usage is TRBV6-5 and J usage is TRBJ1-2, with D possibly TRBD1 on 6 matching bases. Germline-derived CDR1 and CDR2 are MNHEY and SVGAGI. This CDR3 has 13 amino acids. Trimming cost V 6 bases and J 2 bases, with 10 bases left between them. CDR3 sequence (DNA): TGTGCCAGCAGCCCTACAGGGAACTATGGCTACACCTTC. It codes for CASSPTGNYGYTF.

V is TRBV30 and J is TRBJ2-5; a weak D match, TRBD2 (6 bases). Germline CDR1 GTSNPN, CDR2 SVGIG (reference sequence). CDR3 length: 14 residues. Trimming shortened V by 5 bases and J by 5 bases, and 18 bases separated the two germline ends. CDR3 nucleotide sequence: TGTGCCTGGGGGGGGTTAGTAGTCGGGGAGACCCAGTACTTC. Amino acid sequence: CAWGGLVVGETQYF.

The rearrangement joins TRBV5-8 to TRBJ2-5; TRBD2 might be the D (7 bases). The CDR3 is made up of 13 amino acids. Germline assignment: CDR1 SGHTS and CDR2 YDEGEE. With 5 bases removed from V and 5 bases from J, the gap between germline ends came to 13 bases. The CDR3 here is CASRGGPGETQYF. The CDR3, as DNA: TGTGCCAGCAGGGGGGGGCCGGGGGAGACCCAGTACTTC.

V usage is TRBV9 and J usage is TRBJ2-7, with TRBD1 as a possible D gene (5 bases). CDR3 length: 14 residues. V was cut by 0 bases and J by 5 bases, with 12 bases left in between. Germline lookup yields CDR1 SGDLS and CDR2 YYNGEE. CDR3 residues: CASSVVAGIDEQYF. The DNA of the CDR3 is TGTGCCAGCAGCGTAGTAGCAGGGATCGACGAGCAGTACTTC.

The chain joins TRBV6-5 to TRBJ1-2; D possibly corresponds to TRBD1 (6 bases). Trimming took off 0 bases at V and 5 bases at J, with 7 bases between the two ends. The CDR3 runs 13 residues. The germline V gene has CDR1 MNHEY and CDR2 SVGAGI. CDR3 DNA sequence: TGTGCCAGCAGTTACTCGACAGGTTATGGCTACACCTTC. This gives the protein CASSYSTGYGYTF.

The genes are TRBV27 and TRBJ2-5; D not resolved. The V end lost 0 bases, the J end lost 2 bases, and 7 bases lay between the germline ends. Per germline, CDR1 MNHEY and CDR2 SMNVEV (reference sequence). This CDR3 spans 14 amino acids. Here the CDR3 reads CASSLSGRQETQYF. CDR3 bases: TGTGCCAGCAGTTTATCGGGCAGACAAGAGACCCAGTACTTC.

This clone was observed once. The chain is built from TRBV19 and TRBJ1-3, with a weak D call TRBD1 (6 bases). This CDR3 has 17 amino acids. Deletions cut 5 bases from V and 0 bases from J, with 17 bases between. Germline V gene lookup returns CDR1 LNHDA and CDR2 SQIVND (reference sequence). The CDR3 protein is CASSPSTGLVSGNTIYF. CDR3 nucleotides: TGTGCCAGTAGTCCCTCGACAGGACTAGTCTCTGGAAACACCATATATTTT.

This chain uses TRBV4-1 with TRBJ1-4; 11 bases align to TRBD1. The junction had 11 bases not matched to a gene; V was cut back by 3 bases and J by 8 bases. The germline V gene encodes CDR1 MGHRA and CDR2 YSYEKL. This CDR3 is built from 17 residues. The CDR3 DNA sequence: TGCGCCAGCAGCCATGGAGTGGACAGGGGGCGTGGGGAAAAACTGTTTTTT. Its translation is CASSHGVDRGRGEKLFF.

This clone has only a few counts. This sequence joins TRBV19 and TRBJ1-6; 12 nucleotides agree with TRBD1. The CDR3 covers 15 residues. V dropped 2 bases and J dropped 10; count of bases not matched to a gene: 3. CDR1 is LNHDA, CDR2 SQIVND, per germline (reference sequence). Here the CDR3 reads CASSISGQGASPLHF. For the CDR3, the DNA is TGTGCCAGTAGTATATCGGGACAGGGGGCGTCACCCCTCCACTTT.

This chain connects TRBV11-3 to TRBJ2-2; 8 bases are shared with TRBD1. The CDR3 totals 16 residues. Trimming took 5 bases from V and 2 from J; bases not matched to a gene: 7. Germline CDR1 and CDR2: SGHNT and YENEEA. CDR3 nucleotides: TGTGCCAGCAGCCGAAGGACAGGGAGCAACACCGGGGAGCTGTTTTTT. As protein: CASSRRTGSNTGELFF.

V gene TRBV30 combines with J gene TRBJ1-2; D is unresolved. Per germline, CDR1 GTSNPN and CDR2 SVGIG (reference sequence). The CDR3 contains 12 residues. V was trimmed by 1 base and J by 7 bases, leaving 10 bases between them. The DNA for the CDR3 is TGTGCCTGGAGTGATCTCAGAAGTGGCTACACCTTC. Protein: CAWSDLRSGYTF.

This clone came up a few times. V and J are TRBV9 and TRBJ1-1; D perhaps matches TRBD1 (6 bases). Germline-derived CDR1 and CDR2 are SGDLS and YYNGEE. Trimming shortened V by 1 base and J by 4 bases, and 14 bases separated the two germline ends. This CDR3 is 15 amino acids long. The CDR3 DNA reads as TGTGCCAGCAGCGTATCCCCACAGGGTTCCACTGAAGCTTTCTTT. It encodes CASSVSPQGSTEAFF. Looking up the rest from reference TRBV9 and TRBJ1-1 gives the full variable domain: DSGVTQTPKHLITATGQRVTLRCSPRSGDLSVYWYQQSLDQGLQFLIQYYNGEERAKGNILERFSAQQFPDLHSELNLSSLELGDSALYFCASSVSPQGSTEAFFGQGTRLTVV.

This chain uses TRBV6-1 with TRBJ2-7; D may be TRBD1 (5 bases). Germline V gene sequence: CDR1 MNHNS, CDR2 SASEGT. This CDR3 has 15 amino acids. V lost 6 bases and J 0 bases, leaving 15 bases between the germline ends. The CDR3 nucleotides read TGTGCCAGCAGCCTTCGAGCAGGGTACTCCTACGAGCAGTACTTC. This encodes CASSLRAGYSYEQYF.

The J gene is TRBJ2-3, the V gene TRBV5-1; 12 bases fit TRBD2. Looked up from germline, CDR1 is SGHRS and CDR2 is YFSETQ. The CDR3 runs 20 residues. The V segment lost 0 bases and the J segment 0 bases; nucleotides outside the gene matches: 11. CDR3 in DNA: TGCGCCAGCAGCTTGGGAACAACTAGCGGGGGGCCGACTAGCACAGATACGCAGTATTTT. It yields the protein CASSLGTTSGGPTSTDTQYF.

The chain couples TRBV5-6 to TRBJ2-7, with a possible D match to TRBD1 (6 bases). V lost 0 bases and J lost 5, with 24 bases in between. CDR1 is SGHDT, CDR2 YYEEEE, per germline. The CDR3 contains 18 residues. Here the CDR3 DNA reads TGTGCCAGCAGCTTGGCCCGGAAATCAGGGGCAGGCCGGAACGAGCAGTACTTC. Its translation is CASSLARKSGAGRNEQYF. The whole variable domain, remainder taken from reference TRBV5-6 and TRBJ2-7, is DAGVTQSPTHLIKTRGQQVTLRCSPKSGHDTVSWYQQALGQGPQFIFQYYEEEERQRGNFPDRFSGHQFPNYSSELNVNALLLGDSALYLCASSLARKSGAGRNEQYFGPGTRLTVT.

In nucleotides, the CDR3 is TGCGCCAGCAGCCAAGAGGGGGGAGTCGGACGCTCTGGAAACACCATATATTTT. Encoded protein: CASSQEGGVGRSGNTIYF. The genes are TRBV4-1 and TRBJ1-3, with TRBD1 as a possible D gene (5 bases). The CDR3 spans 18 residues. Germline CDR1 is MGHRA and CDR2 is YSYEKL. V lost 0 bases and J lost 0, with 15 bases in between.

The V gene is TRBV7-9, the J gene TRBJ2-5; D remains ambiguous. V lost 5 bases and J lost 4, with 8 bases in between. The CDR3 is 12 residues long. In germline, CDR1 is SEHNR, CDR2 FQNEAQ (reference sequence). Here the CDR3 reads CASSQVAETQYF. The CDR3 DNA reads as TGTGCCAGCAGCCAGGTCGCAGAGACCCAGTACTTC.

This sequence joins TRBV9 and TRBJ2-3; possibly TRBD2 for D (6 bases). Germline CDR1 is SGDLS and CDR2 is YYNGEE. Between the trimmed V and J ends, which lost 2 bases and 3 bases, there was a span of 13 bases. The CDR3 sequence is 15 residues long. The CDR3 bases are TGTGCCAGCAGCGTTGGCGGGGAAAGTACAGATACGCAGTATTTT. Translation gives CASSVGGESTDTQYF.

J is TRBJ1-1 and V is TRBV7-9; D gene unclear. Germline CDR1 and CDR2: SEHNR and FQNEAQ (reference sequence). Trimming stripped 1 base from V and 3 bases from J, with 9 bases between. This CDR3 region has 14 residues. CDR3 loop: CASSLGTLDTEAFF. Written as DNA, the CDR3 is TGTGCCAGCAGCTTAGGTACTTTGGACACTGAAGCTTTCTTT.